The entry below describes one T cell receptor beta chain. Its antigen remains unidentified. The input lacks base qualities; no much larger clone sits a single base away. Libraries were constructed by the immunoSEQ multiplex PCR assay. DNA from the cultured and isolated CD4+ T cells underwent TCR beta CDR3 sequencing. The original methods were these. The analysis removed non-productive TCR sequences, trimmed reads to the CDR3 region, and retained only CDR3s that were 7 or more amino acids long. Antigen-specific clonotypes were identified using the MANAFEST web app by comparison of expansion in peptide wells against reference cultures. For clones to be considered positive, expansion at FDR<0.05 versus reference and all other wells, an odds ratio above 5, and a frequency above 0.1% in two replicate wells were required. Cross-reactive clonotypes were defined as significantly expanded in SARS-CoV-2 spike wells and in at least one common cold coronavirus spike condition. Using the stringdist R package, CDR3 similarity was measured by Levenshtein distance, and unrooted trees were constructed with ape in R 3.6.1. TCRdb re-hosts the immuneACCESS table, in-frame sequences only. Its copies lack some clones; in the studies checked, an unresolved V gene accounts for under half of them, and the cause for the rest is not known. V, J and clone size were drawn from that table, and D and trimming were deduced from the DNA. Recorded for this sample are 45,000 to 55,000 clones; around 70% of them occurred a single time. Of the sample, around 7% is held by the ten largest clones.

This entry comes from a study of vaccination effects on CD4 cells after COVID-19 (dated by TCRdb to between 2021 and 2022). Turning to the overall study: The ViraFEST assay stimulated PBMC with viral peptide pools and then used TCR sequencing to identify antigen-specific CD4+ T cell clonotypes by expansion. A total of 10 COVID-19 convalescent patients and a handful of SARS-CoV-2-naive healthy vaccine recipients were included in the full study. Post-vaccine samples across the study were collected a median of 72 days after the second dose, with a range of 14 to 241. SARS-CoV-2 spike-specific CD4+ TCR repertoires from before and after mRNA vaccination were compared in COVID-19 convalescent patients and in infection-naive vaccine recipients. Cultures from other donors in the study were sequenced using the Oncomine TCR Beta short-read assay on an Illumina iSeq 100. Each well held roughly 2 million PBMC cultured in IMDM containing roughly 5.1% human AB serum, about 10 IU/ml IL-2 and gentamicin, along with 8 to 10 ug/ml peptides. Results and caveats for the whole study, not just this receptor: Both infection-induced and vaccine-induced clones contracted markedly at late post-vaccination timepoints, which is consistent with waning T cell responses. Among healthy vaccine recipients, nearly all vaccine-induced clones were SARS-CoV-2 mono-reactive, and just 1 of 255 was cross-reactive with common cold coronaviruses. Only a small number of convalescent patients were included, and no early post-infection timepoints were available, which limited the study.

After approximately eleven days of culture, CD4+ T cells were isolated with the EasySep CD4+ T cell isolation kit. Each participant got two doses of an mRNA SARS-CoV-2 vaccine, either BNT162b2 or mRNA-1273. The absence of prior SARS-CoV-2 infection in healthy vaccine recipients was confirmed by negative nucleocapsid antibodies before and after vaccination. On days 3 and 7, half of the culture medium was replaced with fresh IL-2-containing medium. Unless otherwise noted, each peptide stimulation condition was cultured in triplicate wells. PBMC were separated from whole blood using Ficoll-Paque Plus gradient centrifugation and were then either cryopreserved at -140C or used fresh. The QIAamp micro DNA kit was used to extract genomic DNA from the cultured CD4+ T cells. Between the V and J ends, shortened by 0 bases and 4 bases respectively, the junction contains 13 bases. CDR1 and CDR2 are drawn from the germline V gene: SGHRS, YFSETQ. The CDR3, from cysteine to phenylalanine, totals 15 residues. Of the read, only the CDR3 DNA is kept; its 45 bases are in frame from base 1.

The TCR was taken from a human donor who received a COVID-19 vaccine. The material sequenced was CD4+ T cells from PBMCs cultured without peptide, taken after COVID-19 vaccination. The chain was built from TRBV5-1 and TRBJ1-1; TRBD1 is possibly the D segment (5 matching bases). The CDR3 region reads CASSLGDTQGTEAFF. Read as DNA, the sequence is TGCGCCAGCAGCTTGGGTGATACGCAGGGCACTGAAGCTTTCTTT.